These T cell receptor beta chains were read from a single sample in a study of breast tumors, draining lymph nodes, adjacent tissues. TCRdb re-analysed the multiplex PCR reads in MiXCR, keeping a single row per CDR3 protein. Here the sample spans more than 15,000 distinct CDR3 sequences, 55% to 75% being singletons. The sequenced sample consisted of tumor-adjacent breast tissue. All receptors come from a female donor with breast cancer. Some clones in this sample may be carry-over from other donors' samples. The CDR3 runs from the conserved cysteine through the conserved F or W. D genes are given only for firm matches. Size is stated for part of the rows, as once, few or many counts, or as a class when the clone is expanded.

d_gene | j_gene | abundance | v_gene | CDR3nt | CDR3aa
- | TRBJ1-2 | medium-sized | TRBV30 | TGTGCCTGGAGAGCCGGAGGCTCGGAACGTCTTGGCTACACCTTC | CAWRAGGSERLGYTF
- | TRBJ2-7 | - | TRBV29-1 | TGCAGCGTAAAAGCGGAGCTCTCCTACGAGCAGTACTTC | CSVKAELSYEQYF
- | TRBJ1-5 | many | TRBV3-1 | TGTGCCAGCAGCCAAGATCTAACGACCAATCAGCCCCAGCATTTT | CASSQDLTTNQPQHF
- | TRBJ2-5 | - | TRBV20-1 | TGCAGTGCTCCTAGTCTGGTACAGACCCCGTACTTC | CSAPSLVQTPYF
- | TRBJ1-2 | many | TRBV30 | TGTGCCTGGAGTCCACTAAACACGAACTATGGCTACACCTTC | CAWSPLNTNYGYTF
TRBD2 | TRBJ2-7 | - | TRBV5-1 | TGCGCCAGCAGCTTGGGGACTAGCGGGAGGGCCCTGTCCTACGAGCAGTACTTC | CASSLGTSGRALSYEQYF
- | TRBJ1-4 | many | TRBV3-1 | TGTGCCAGCAGCCTAGAGATTCCCACGGCTCTCTCCCCTGCAACTAATGAAAAACTGTTTTTT | CASSLEIPTALSPATNEKLFF
TRBD1 | TRBJ2-3 | - | TRBV20-1 | TGCAGTGCCCCGGGACAGGGGAGTACGCAGTATTTT | CSAPGQGSTQYF
- | TRBJ1-2 | many | TRBV10-3 | TGTGCTAACTATGGCTACACCTTC | CANYGYTF
- | TRBJ2-7 | medium-sized | TRBV6-1 | TGTGCCAGCACTCCTGGAGCGGGTGGCTACGAGCAGTACTTC | CASTPGAGGYEQYF
- | TRBJ2-7 | - | TRBV6-5 | TGTGCCAGCAGTAACCTCTCCACGGGGACGCGCGAGCAGTACTTC | CASSNLSTGTREQYF
- | TRBJ2-2 | many | TRBV7-3 | TGTGCCAGCAGCTTGGATGTCACCGGGGAGCTGTTTTTT | CASSLDVTGELFF
- | TRBJ2-1 | - | TRBV5-6 | TGTGCCAGCAGCCTGGTAGCGGCGGGGCGCCGAGAGCAGTTCTTC | CASSLVAAGRREQFF
TRBD1 | TRBJ2-3 | medium-sized | TRBV5-8 | TGTGCCAGCAGCTTGCAGGGGGCAATCACAGATACGCAGTATTTT | CASSLQGAITDTQYF
- | TRBJ2-2 | many | TRBV6-1 | TGTGCCAGCAGCCTGGGGGGTGGGAACGGGGAGCTGTTTTTT | CASSLGGGNGELFF
TRBD1 | TRBJ1-4 | once | TRBV6-1 | TGTGCCAGCAGTCGACAGGGGACAACTAATGAAAAACTGTTTTTT | CASSRQGTTNEKLFF
TRBD2 | TRBJ2-7 | - | TRBV10-3 | TGTGCCATCAGTGAGGGTCTAGCGGACTTATCCTACGAGCAGTACTTC | CAISEGLADLSYEQYF
- | TRBJ2-7 | - | TRBV11-3 | TGTGCCAGCAGCGCGACTAGTTGGGAGCAGTACTTC | CASSATSWEQYF
TRBD2 | TRBJ2-3 | many | TRBV20-1 | TGCAGTGCGCTTACTAGCGGGGGTTCAGATACGCAGTATTTT | CSALTSGGSDTQYF
TRBD2 | TRBJ2-1 | - | TRBV7-8 | TGTGCCAGCAGCCCCATTCGCGGGGGGGATGAGCAGTTCTTC | CASSPIRGGDEQFF